This TCR beta chain was sequenced in a study of PD-L1 blockade in urothelial cancer. Study-level information: At 6 weeks and at 3 weeks (second dose) after treatment start, blood was analyzed. Per blood sample, T cells had a median of around 140,000.

Germline assignment: CDR1 LNHDA and CDR2 SQIVND (reference sequence). This CDR3 region has 14 residues. V was cut by 3 bases and J by 7 bases, with 12 bases left in between. Time point specified: pretreatment peripheral blood. Pretreatment and on-treatment samples were taken, numbering 1 to 8 per patient. Generated by immunoSEQ multiplex PCR, the TCRdb table keeps only in-frame clones and is missing some. Of about 87,000 clones in the sample, roughly 84% were seen once. This chain connects TRBV19 to TRBJ1-4, with no clear D. This receptor was taken from a man aged 60 to 69 with urothelial cancer. The sequencing used PBMCs, collected around atezolizumab (anti-PD-L1) treatment. The CDR3 region is CASSIVYAGEKLFF. The CDR3 DNA reads TGTGCCAGTAGTATCGTCTACGCCGGTGAAAAACTGTTTTTT. Using reference TRBV19 and TRBJ1-4 for the parts outside the CDR3, the full variable domain is DGGITQSPKYLFRKEGQNVTLSCEQNLNHDAMYWYRQDPGQGLRLIYYSQIVNDFQKGDIAEGYSVSREKKESFPLTVTSAQKNPTAFYLCASSIVYAGEKLFFGSGTQLSVL.